The 7 T cell receptor beta chains below come from one sample, sequenced in a study of cytomegalovirus exposure and HLA in healthy donors. This PCR relied on a set of 60 Vbeta primers and 13 Jbeta primers. Generated by immunoSEQ multiplex PCR, the TCRdb table keeps only in-frame clones and is missing some. The sample contains 150,000 or so clones, more than 9.5% of which appear only once. Sequences were obtained from PBMCs. Receptor source: a man aged 45-65 years in good health and CMV-seronegative.

The rearrangement uses TRBV5-1 and TRBJ2-5; D is unresolved. The V gene lost 0 bases and the J gene lost 5 bases, with 2 bases spanning the gap. The CDR3 contains 11 residues. Per the germline V gene, CDR1 is SGHRS and CDR2 is YFSETQ. This chain's CDR3 is CASSLAETQYF. The DNA for the CDR3 is TGCGCCAGCAGCTTGGCGGAGACCCAGTACTTC. The full variable domain, its missing parts supplied by reference TRBV5-1 and TRBJ2-5, is KAGVTQTPRYLIKTRGQQVTLSCSPISGHRSVSWYQQTPGQGLQFLFEYFSETQRNKGNFPGRFSGRQFSNSRSEMNVSTLELGDSALYLCASSLAETQYFGPGTRLLVL.

J is TRBJ2-1 and V is TRBV19, with a possible D match to TRBD2 (6 bases). CDR1 and CDR2 from the germline V gene are LNHDA and SQIVND (reference sequence). V gave up 6 bases and J gave up 0 bases, with 18 bases separating them. This CDR3 is built from 17 residues. CDR3 nucleotides: TGTGCCAGTAGAAGCGGGCGGACTCGGAGCTCCTACAATGAGCAGTTCTTC. Residues: CASRSGRTRSSYNEQFF.

This clone was detected only a few times. Other nucleotide sequences from this sample produce the same CDR3. This CDR3 reads CSVGQGLSYEQYF. Here the CDR3 DNA reads TGCAGCGTTGGGCAGGGCCTCTCCTACGAGCAGTACTTC. The chain couples TRBV29-1 to TRBJ2-7, with TRBD1 as a possible D gene (5 bases). Trimming left V 4 bases short and J 0 bases short, with 10 bases between. The CDR3 is made up of 13 amino acids. The V gene's germline CDR1 is SQVTM and CDR2 ANQGSEA.

The rearrangement joins TRBV15 to TRBJ2-1, with D perhaps TRBD2 (6 bases). Germline V gives CDR1 LNHNV, CDR2 YYDKDF (reference sequence). The CDR3 is made up of 14 amino acids. Between the trimmed V and J ends, which lost 0 bases and 13 bases, there was a span of 16 bases. CDR3: CATSRDKVRETQFF. CDR3 coding DNA: TGTGCCACCAGCAGAGATAAAGTCCGGGAGACCCAGTTCTTC.

The chain employs TRBV5-5 and TRBJ2-6; D is uncertain. CDR3 length: 16 amino acids. Trimming took 3 bases from V and 0 from J, leaving 10 bases between them. Germline V gene sequence: CDR1 SGHKS, CDR2 YYEKEE (reference sequence). For the CDR3, the DNA is TGTGCCAGCAGCTCACGACTGAACTCTGGGGCCAACGTCCTGACTTTC. It translates to CASSSRLNSGANVLTF.

The sample holds a few counts of this clone. The chain employs TRBV7-2 and TRBJ2-2; 7 nucleotides agree with TRBD2. CDR1 is SGHTA and CDR2 is FQGNSA in the germline V gene. This CDR3 is 18 amino acids long. V dropped 2 bases and J dropped 4; count of bases not matched to a gene: 13. Written as DNA, the CDR3 is TGTGCCAGCAGCTTATTGGCTAGCGGTGGTGGGGGCACCGGGGAGCTGTTTTTT. Its protein product is CASSLLASGGGGTGELFF.

This sequence joins TRBV11-2 and TRBJ2-5; D unresolved. This CDR3 has 16 residues. Trimming removed 5 bases at V and 3 bases at J, with 19 bases between. In germline, CDR1 is SGHAT, CDR2 FQNNGV. The CDR3 here is CASSPLRQGLEETQYF. CDR3 in DNA: TGTGCCAGCAGCCCCCTCCGACAAGGTTTGGAAGAGACCCAGTACTTC.